The 20 T cell receptor beta chains below were found in one sample sequenced in a study of blood T cell repertoires in COVID-19. Profiled with immunoSEQ multiplex PCR; TCRdb holds only in-frame clones, not every one. Among approximately 240,000 clones, roughly 84% were seen once, and the ten largest hold more than 4.5%. Material: peripheral blood. These receptors came from a woman aged 60-70 years who had recovered from COVID-19.

V and J are TRBV7-9 and TRBJ1-2; tentative D call: TRBD1 (6 bases). Germline V gene lookup returns CDR1 SEHNR and CDR2 FQNEAQ (reference sequence). The germline V and J ends were trimmed by 5 bases and 4 bases, with 14 bases remaining between them. This CDR3 region has 14 residues. Here the CDR3 DNA reads TGTGCCAGCAGCGGGGCGGACAGTGGCTATGGCTACACCTTC. Translating gives CASSGADSGYGYTF.

This clone was recorded once. V and J are TRBV28 and TRBJ1-6, with 8 bases matching TRBD1. The CDR3 has 15 residues. Germline CDR1 and CDR2: MDHEN and SYDVKM. Unmatched junction bases numbered 11, after V lost 6 bases and J lost 10 bases. CDR3: CASSAYRGRGSPLHF. The DNA for the CDR3 is TGTGCCAGCAGCGCCTACAGGGGGAGGGGATCACCCCTCCACTTT.

The chain carries TRBV19 and TRBJ2-2; perhaps TRBD2 as D (7 bases). Per the germline V gene, CDR1 is LNHDA and CDR2 is SQIVND (reference sequence). V lost 6 bases, J lost 4 bases, and 12 bases lay in between. The CDR3 has 14 residues. The CDR3 bases are TGTGCCAGTAGGATGGGGGGGGCCACCGGGGAGCTGTTTTTT. This codes for CASRMGGATGELFF.

The chain employs TRBV15 and TRBJ2-2; D gene ambiguous. V lost 1 base, J lost 1 base, and 10 bases lay in between. The germline V gene encodes CDR1 LNHNV and CDR2 YYDKDF (reference sequence). This CDR3 region has 16 residues. This CDR3 reads CATSRGPPGNTGELFF. The CDR3 DNA is TGTGCCACCAGCAGAGGGCCGCCGGGGAACACCGGGGAGCTGTTTTTT. Complete variable domain (other parts from reference TRBV15 and TRBJ2-2): DAMVIQNPRYQVTQFGKPVTLSCSQTLNHNVMYWYQQKSSQAPKLLFHYYDKDFNNEADTPDNFQSRRPNTSFCFLDIRSPGLGDTAMYLCATSRGPPGNTGELFFGEGSRLTVL.

The V and J genes are TRBV7-2 and TRBJ2-3; TRBD2 matches at 7 bases. Germline assignment: CDR1 SGHTA and CDR2 FQGNSA. The CDR3 sequence is 15 residues long. V dropped 5 bases and J dropped 2; count of bases not matched to a gene: 7. As DNA, the CDR3 is TGTGCCAGCAGCCCCGGGACTACCAACACAGATACGCAGTATTTT. Its protein is CASSPGTTNTDTQYF.

This clone was recorded only once. J is TRBJ2-3 and V is TRBV19; TRBD1 matches 8 bases. CDR3 size: 13 residues. Germline assignment: CDR1 LNHDA and CDR2 SQIVND (reference sequence). J gave up 7 bases and V 5 bases, and 5 bases lay outside the gene matches. The CDR3 loop reads CASSADRANTQYF. CDR3 nucleotide sequence: TGTGCCAGTAGTGCGGACAGGGCGAATACGCAGTATTTT. The full variable domain, rest sourced from reference TRBV19 and TRBJ2-3, is DGGITQSPKYLFRKEGQNVTLSCEQNLNHDAMYWYRQDPGQGLRLIYYSQIVNDFQKGDIAEGYSVSREKKESFPLTVTSAQKNPTAFYLCASSADRANTQYFGPGTRLTVL.

The rearrangement joins TRBV6-5 to TRBJ2-5; 10 bases are a match to TRBD1. CDR1 is MNHEY and CDR2 is SVGAGI in the germline V gene. V shed 1 base and J 4 bases; nucleotides not matched to a gene: 6. The CDR3 length is 16 residues. This CDR3 reads CASSYLGQGSIETQYF. The DNA for the CDR3 is TGTGCCAGCAGTTACTTGGGACAGGGGTCAATAGAGACCCAGTACTTC.

The gene calls are TRBV6-6 and TRBJ2-5; 8 positions agree with TRBD1. There are 13 residues in the CDR3. V dropped 10 bases and J dropped 3; count of bases not matched to a gene: 7. CDR1 is MNHNY, CDR2 SVGAGI, per germline (reference sequence). The CDR3 region is CAIGETGEETQYF. CDR3 bases: TGTGCCATCGGTGAGACAGGGGAAGAGACCCAGTACTTC.

This clone was detected only once. The chain is built from TRBV4-1 and TRBJ2-3; 8 bases are shared with TRBD2. Germline V CDR1 and CDR2: MGHRA, YSYEKL. V shed 0 bases, J shed 2 bases, and the junction held 13 bases outside the gene matches. This CDR3 is 19 amino acids long. CDR3 DNA: TGCGCCAGCAGCCAAGAGTTCGGGGCTAGCGGGCTTCACACAGATACGCAGTATTTT. It encodes CASSQEFGASGLHTDTQYF.

The V call is TRBV19, the J call TRBJ1-6; tentatively, D is TRBD1 (5 bases). Per germline, CDR1 LNHDA and CDR2 SQIVND (reference sequence). V dropped 4 bases and J dropped 5 bases, with 9 bases sitting between them. This CDR3 spans 14 amino acids. CDR3 DNA: TGTGCCAGTAGTACCGACAGAAATAATTCACCCCTCCACTTT. It is translated as CASSTDRNNSPLHF.

The chain joins TRBV11-3 to TRBJ2-1; D is possibly TRBD1 (5 bases). Per the germline V gene, CDR1 is SGHNT and CDR2 is YENEEA. The CDR3 length is 14 residues. Trimming took off 5 bases at V and 4 bases at J, with 12 bases between the two ends. The CDR3 coding sequence is TGTGCCAGCAGCGCAGACAGCCGGTACAATGAGCAGTTCTTC. Its protein is CASSADSRYNEQFF.

The rearrangement links TRBV27 to TRBJ1-1; 7 bases are a match to TRBD1. CDR1 MNHEY and CDR2 SMNVEV come from the germline V gene (reference sequence). V was pared by 6 bases and J by 3 bases, with 10 bases of the junction left unmatched. The length of the CDR3 is 15 residues. CDR3 bases: TGTGCCAGCAGGCCATACGGACAGGCTTACACTGAAGCTTTCTTT. As protein: CASRPYGQAYTEAFF.

The table lists this clone with a count of one. This CDR3 is CASSPRPGRPYNSPLHF. The CDR3 nucleotides are TGTGCCAGCAGTCCACGTCCAGGGAGGCCCTATAATTCACCCCTCCACTTT. This chain links TRBV27 with TRBJ1-6; a weak D match, TRBD1 (5 bases). The V gene's germline CDR1 is MNHEY and CDR2 SMNVEV (reference sequence). V was pared by 5 bases and J by 2 bases, with 16 bases between. CDR3 length: 17 residues.

This chain uses TRBV7-2 with TRBJ2-5; TRBD2 agrees at 8 bases. There are 17 residues in the CDR3. Germline V gives CDR1 SGHTA, CDR2 FQGNSA. The ends lost 1 base at V and 4 bases at J; junction bases unmatched: 11. The CDR3 coding sequence is TGTGCCAGCAGCTTAGGGGATCTAGCGGGTGCGGGAGAGACCCAGTACTTC. Amino acids: CASSLGDLAGAGETQYF.

The rearrangement uses TRBV7-3 and TRBJ2-1; TRBD2 is a possible D gene (5 bases). Per germline, CDR1 SGHTA and CDR2 FQGTGA. Trimming removed 5 bases from V and 8 bases from J, with 16 bases in between. CDR3 length: 14 amino acids. CDR3 DNA sequence: TGTGCCAGCAGCCCACCACCTACTAGAGATGAGCAGTTCTTC. Translated: CASSPPPTRDEQFF.

The rearrangement links TRBV3-1 (or the pseudogene TRBV3-2) to TRBJ1-5; D is perhaps TRBD1 (5 bases). V was pared by 1 base and J by 12 bases, with 13 bases between. Germline V gives CDR1 LGHDT, CDR2 YNNKEL (reference sequence). The CDR3 spans 13 residues. In nucleotides, the CDR3 is TGTGCCAGCAGCCAAGGGGGAAGGGGTGGCCAGCATTTT. It translates to CASSQGGRGGQHF.

The V and J genes are TRBV3-1 (or the pseudogene TRBV3-2) and TRBJ2-1; maybe TRBD2 (6 bases). V lost 5 bases, J lost 5 bases, and 7 bases lay in between. The CDR3 contains 12 residues. Germline CDR1 LGHDT, CDR2 YNNKEL (reference sequence). For the CDR3, the DNA is TGTGCCAGCAGCTGGGGGGACAATGAGCAGTTCTTC. This codes for CASSWGDNEQFF.

V is TRBV19 and J is TRBJ2-7, with TRBD1 matching 8 bases. CDR1 LNHDA and CDR2 SQIVND come from the germline V gene (reference sequence). The V and J ends lost 6 bases and 0 bases, in that order; junction bases with no gene match: 4. The CDR3 sequence is 14 residues long. In nucleotides, the CDR3 is TGTGCCAGTAGGGACAGGGATTACTCCTACGAGCAGTACTTC. Its translation: CASRDRDYSYEQYF.

This chain links TRBV11-2 with TRBJ2-7, with 8 positions matching TRBD2. CDR3 length: 13 residues. In germline, CDR1 is SGHAT, CDR2 FQNNGV. Germline trimming cut 3 bases from V and 7 bases from J; bases unmatched to any gene: 5. The CDR3 loop is CASSLSGGGEQYF. In DNA, the CDR3 is TGTGCCAGCAGCTTGAGCGGGGGTGGTGAGCAGTACTTC.

V usage is TRBV12-5 and J usage is TRBJ2-5; D unclear. Trimming left V 1 base short and J 2 bases short, with 8 bases between. Germline V gives CDR1 LGHNT, CDR2 FRNRAP. The CDR3 loop spans 14 amino acids. CDR3 DNA sequence: TGTGCTAGTGGTTTGGGAGGCCAGCAAGAGACCCAGTACTTC. The encoded protein is CASGLGGQQETQYF.